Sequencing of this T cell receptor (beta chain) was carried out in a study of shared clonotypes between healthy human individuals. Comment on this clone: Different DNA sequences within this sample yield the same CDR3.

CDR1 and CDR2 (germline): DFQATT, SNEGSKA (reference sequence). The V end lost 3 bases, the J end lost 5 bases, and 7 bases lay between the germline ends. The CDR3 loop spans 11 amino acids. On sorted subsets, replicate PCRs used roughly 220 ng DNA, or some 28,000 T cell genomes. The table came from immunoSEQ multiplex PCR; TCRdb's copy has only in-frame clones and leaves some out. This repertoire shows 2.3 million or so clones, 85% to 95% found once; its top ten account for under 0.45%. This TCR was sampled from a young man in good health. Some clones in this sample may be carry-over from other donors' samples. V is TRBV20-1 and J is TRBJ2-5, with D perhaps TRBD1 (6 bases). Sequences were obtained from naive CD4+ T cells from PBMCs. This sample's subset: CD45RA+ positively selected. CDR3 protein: CSARGAETQYF. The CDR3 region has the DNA TGCAGTGCTAGGGGGGCGGAGACCCAGTACTTC.